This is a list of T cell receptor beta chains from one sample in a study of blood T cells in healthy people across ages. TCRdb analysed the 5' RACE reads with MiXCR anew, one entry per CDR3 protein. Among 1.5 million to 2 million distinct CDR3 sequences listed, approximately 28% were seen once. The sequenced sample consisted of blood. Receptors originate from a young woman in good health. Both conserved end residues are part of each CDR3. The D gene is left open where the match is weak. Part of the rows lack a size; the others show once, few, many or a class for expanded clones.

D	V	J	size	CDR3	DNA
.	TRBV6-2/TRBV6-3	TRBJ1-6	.	CASRDGEGGSPLHF	TGTGCCAGCAGGGATGGAGAGGGGGGTTCACCCCTCCACTTT
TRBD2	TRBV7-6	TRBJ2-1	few	CASSLRGGTSGSPLYNEQFF	TGTGCCAGCAGCTTGAGGGGGGGGACTAGCGGAAGCCCCCTCTACAATGAGCAGTTCTTC
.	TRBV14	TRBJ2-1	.	CASSQRQFF	TGTGCCAGCAGCCAGAGGCAGTTCTTC
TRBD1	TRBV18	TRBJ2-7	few	CASSPEAGGGEQYF	TGTGCCAGCTCCCCTGAGGCAGGGGGCGGCGAGCAGTACTTC
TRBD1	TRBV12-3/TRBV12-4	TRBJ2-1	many	CASSWDRAYNEQFF	TGTGCCAGCAGTTGGGACAGGGCCTACAATGAGCAGTTCTTC
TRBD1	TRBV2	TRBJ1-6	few	CASLRQGVSPLHF	TGTGCCAGCCTGAGACAGGGAGTATCACCCCTCCACTTT
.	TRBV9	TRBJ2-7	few	CASSVGAKFLGEQYF	TGTGCCAGCAGCGTAGGGGCTAAGTTTTTGGGCGAGCAGTACTTC
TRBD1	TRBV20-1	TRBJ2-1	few	CSASTGGTSYNEQFF	TGCAGTGCCAGTACAGGGGGGACCTCCTACAATGAGCAGTTCTTC
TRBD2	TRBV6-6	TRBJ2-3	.	CASPWVPTSWSTDTQYF	TGTGCCAGCCCGTGGGTCCCGACTAGCTGGAGCACAGATACGCAGTATTTT
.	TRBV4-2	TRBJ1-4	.	CASSQRGQATNEKLFF	TGTGCCAGCAGCCAACGGGGCCAGGCCACTAATGAAAAACTGTTTTTT
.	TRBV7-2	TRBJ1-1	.	CASSSGGPSAFF	TGTGCCAGCAGCTCTGGAGGGCCCTCAGCTTTCTTT
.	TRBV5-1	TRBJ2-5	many	CASSLASREATQYF	TGCGCCAGCAGCTTGGCCTCTCGGGAAGCGACCCAGTACTTC
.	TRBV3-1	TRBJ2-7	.	CASSQFLSSSYEQYF	TGTGCCAGCAGCCAATTTTTGTCTTCGTCCTACGAGCAGTACTTC
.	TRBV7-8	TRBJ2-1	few	CASERRGNNEQFF	TGTGCCAGCGAGCGGAGGGGGAACAATGAGCAGTTCTTC
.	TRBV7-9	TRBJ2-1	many	CASSARDSNEQFF	TGTGCCAGCAGCGCCCGGGACTCTAATGAGCAGTTCTTC
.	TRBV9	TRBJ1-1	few	CASSVLDGPNTEAFF	TGTGCCAGCAGCGTTTTGGATGGGCCGAACACTGAAGCTTTCTTT
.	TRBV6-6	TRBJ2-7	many	CASSYFRDGSNEQYF	TGTGCCAGCAGTTACTTTCGGGACGGCTCGAACGAGCAGTACTTC
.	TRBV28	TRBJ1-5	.	CAGGMAYSNQPQHF	TGTGCCGGAGGGATGGCTTATAGCAATCAGCCCCAGCATTTT
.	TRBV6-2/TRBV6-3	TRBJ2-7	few	CASSFQGRSMSYEQYF	TGTGCCAGCAGCTTCCAGGGACGGTCGATGAGCTACGAGCAGTACTTC
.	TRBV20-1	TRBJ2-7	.	CSAWWADINEQYF	TGCAGTGCTTGGTGGGCAGACATAAACGAGCAGTACTTC
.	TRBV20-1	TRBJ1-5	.	CSAATGLSNQPQHF	TGCAGTGCTGCCACAGGGTTGAGCAATCAGCCCCAGCATTTT
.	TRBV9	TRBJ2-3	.	CASSVAKGDTQYF	TGTGCCAGCAGCGTAGCTAAGGGAGATACGCAGTATTTT
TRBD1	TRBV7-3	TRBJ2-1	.	CASSLSGQVNEQFF	TGTGCCAGCAGCTTATCCGGACAGGTGAATGAGCAGTTCTTC
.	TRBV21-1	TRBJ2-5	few	CASSKEAERTEKETQYF	TGTGCCAGCAGCAAAGAAGCCGAGAGGACAGAAAAAGAGACCCAGTACTTC
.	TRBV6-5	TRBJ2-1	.	CASSPLGGNTGEQFF	TGTGCCAGCAGTCCTCTGGGCGGGAACACTGGTGAGCAGTTCTTC
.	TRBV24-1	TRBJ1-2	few	CATSDSTESYGYTF	TGTGCCACCAGTGATTCAACAGAATCCTATGGCTACACCTTC
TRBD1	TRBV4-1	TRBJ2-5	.	CASSQTTGLGTQYF	TGCGCCAGCAGCCAAACGACAGGGTTGGGGACCCAGTACTTC
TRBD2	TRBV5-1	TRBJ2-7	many	CASSLMLAGGSYEQYF	TGCGCCAGCAGCTTGATGTTAGCGGGAGGATCTTACGAGCAGTACTTC
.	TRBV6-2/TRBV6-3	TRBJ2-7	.	CASKGMGTYEQYF	TGTGCCAGCAAAGGCATGGGGACCTACGAGCAGTACTTC
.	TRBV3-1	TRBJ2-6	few	CASSQWGGAIPGANVLTF	TGTGCCAGCAGCCAATGGGGGGGCGCTATCCCTGGGGCCAACGTCCTGACTTTC
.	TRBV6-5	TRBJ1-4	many	CASREQRFNEKLFF	TGTGCCAGCAGGGAACAGAGATTTAATGAAAAACTGTTTTTT
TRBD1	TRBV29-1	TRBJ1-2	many	CSVEERDRGHGYTF	TGCAGCGTTGAAGAACGGGACAGGGGCCATGGCTACACCTTC
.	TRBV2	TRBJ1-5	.	CASNRDINQPQHF	TGTGCCAGTAACCGGGACATCAATCAGCCCCAGCATTTT
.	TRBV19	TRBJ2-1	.	CASVRDSGEYNEQFF	TGTGCCTCAGTGAGAGACAGCGGAGAATACAACGAGCAGTTCTTC
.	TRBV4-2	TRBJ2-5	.	CASSQARGARTQYF	TGTGCCAGCAGCCAAGCGAGGGGCGCGCGGACCCAGTACTTC
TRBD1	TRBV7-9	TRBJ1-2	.	CASSPRGQATYGYTF	TGTGCCAGCAGCCCAAGGGGACAGGCAACCTATGGCTACACCTTC
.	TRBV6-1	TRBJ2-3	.	CASRPPGRRTGTDTQYF	TGTGCCAGCAGACCTCCGGGACGACGGACTGGCACAGATACGCAGTATTTT
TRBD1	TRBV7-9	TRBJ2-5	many	CASSPGTVQETQYF	TGTGCCAGCAGCCCGGGGACAGTCCAAGAGACCCAGTACTTC
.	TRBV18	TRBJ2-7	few	CASSPGDRNSYEQYF	TGTGCCAGCTCACCAGGTGACAGGAACTCCTACGAGCAGTACTTC
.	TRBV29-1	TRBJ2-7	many	CSVGRGTTPFSYEQYF	TGCAGCGTAGGCCGGGGGACAACGCCCTTCTCCTACGAGCAGTACTTC
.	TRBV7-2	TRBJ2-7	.	CASSLAGAPNEQYF	TGTGCCAGCAGCTTAGCTGGGGCCCCGAACGAGCAGTACTTC
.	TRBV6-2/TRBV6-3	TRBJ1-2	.	CASTRPPNDGYTF	TGTGCCAGCACCAGACCCCCTAACGATGGCTACACCTTC
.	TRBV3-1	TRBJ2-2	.	CASSRGVGGELFF	TGTGCCAGCAGCCGTGGGGTTGGCGGGGAGCTGTTTTTT
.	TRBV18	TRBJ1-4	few	CASSRQTTNEKLFF	TGTGCCAGCTCACGGCAGACAACTAATGAAAAACTGTTTTTT
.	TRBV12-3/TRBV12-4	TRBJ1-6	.	CASSPGVVDSPLHF	TGTGCCAGCAGCCCCGGGGTCGTTGATTCACCCCTCCACTTT
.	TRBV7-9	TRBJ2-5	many	CAIDLGEETQYF	TGTGCCATAGATCTAGGGGAAGAGACCCAGTACTTC
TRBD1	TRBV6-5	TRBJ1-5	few	CASSYSQGDNQPQHF	TGTGCCAGCAGTTACTCGCAGGGGGATAATCAGCCTCAGCATTTT
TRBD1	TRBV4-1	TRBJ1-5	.	CASSYRQGMDQPQHF	TGCGCCAGCAGCTACCGACAGGGAATGGATCAGCCCCAGCATTTT
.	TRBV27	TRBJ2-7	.	CASSQMDGSYEQYF	TGTGCCAGCAGCCAAATGGACGGAAGCTACGAGCAGTACTTC
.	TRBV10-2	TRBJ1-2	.	CASSDPTQDYTF	TGCGCCAGCAGTGACCCGACCCAGGACTACACCTTC
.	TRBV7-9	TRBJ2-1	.	CASSSPRRGNEQFF	TGTGCCAGCAGCTCCCCACGGCGGGGCAATGAGCAGTTCTTC
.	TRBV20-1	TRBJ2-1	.	CSASNRNFNNEQFF	TGCAGTGCTAGTAACAGAAATTTTAACAATGAGCAGTTCTTC